A single sample gave rise to the 24 T cell receptor beta chains below, sequenced in a study of shared clonotypes between healthy human individuals (dated by TCRdb to 2018 to 2020). Receptor libraries were prepared by the immunoSEQ multiplex PCR assay. The table comes from immuneACCESS by way of TCRdb, which keeps in-frame sequences with V and J called. Part of the clones is missing from these tables; in studies checked, under half for an unresolved V gene and the rest for unknown reasons. The table for this sample lists approximately 2.5 million clones; 90% to 95% of them were counted only once. 0.36% of the sample rests with the top ten. Input material: naive CD4+ T cells from PBMCs. This specimen's cell subset or site label, per the study, means: CD45RA+ positively selected. Receptors were obtained from a man younger than 35 in good health. Some clones in this sample may be carry-over from other donors' samples.

The rearrangement uses TRBV7-9 and TRBJ2-1; 8 bases align to TRBD2. The germline V gene has CDR1 SEHNR and CDR2 FQNEAQ (reference sequence). After removal of 5 bases from V and 10 bases from J, the junction contained 13 bases not matched to a gene. The CDR3 sequence is 15 residues long. CDR3 bases: TGTGCCAGCAGCCGACTAGCGAGTTGGGGTATGGAGCAGTTCTTC. This translates into CASSRLASWGMEQFF.

The rearrangement joins TRBV18 to TRBJ2-1; 7 positions match TRBD1. The germline V gene has CDR1 KGHSH and CDR2 LQKENI. The CDR3 covers 15 residues. V gave up 3 bases and J gave up 4 bases; unmatched junction bases: 6. CDR3 protein: CASSPTGQIYNEQFF. The CDR3 region has the DNA TGTGCCAGCTCACCGACGGGACAGATATACAATGAGCAGTTCTTC.

The chain recombines TRBV6-5 with TRBJ2-1; 9 bases are a match to TRBD1. Germline V CDR1 and CDR2: MNHEY, SVGAGI. This CDR3 region has 16 residues. Trimming at V came to 0 bases and at J to 8 bases, leaving 8 bases not matched to a gene. The chain's CDR3 is CASSYSRGQGVDEQFF. In nucleotides, the CDR3 is TGTGCCAGCAGTTACTCGAGGGGACAGGGAGTCGATGAGCAGTTCTTC.

J is TRBJ2-7 and V is TRBV6-5, with D hard to call. Trimming left V 5 bases short and J 5 bases short, with 7 bases between. Germline loops: CDR1 MNHEY, CDR2 SVGAGI. The CDR3 is made up of 11 amino acids. The CDR3 DNA is TGTGCCAGCAGTAACGGAGACGAGCAGTACTTC. This sequence encodes CASSNGDEQYF.

The table lists this clone with a few counts. The chain has TRBV11-2 and TRBJ1-2; TRBD1 agrees at 9 bases. J lost 8 bases, V lost 4 bases, and 11 bases had no gene match. The CDR3 extends over 15 amino acids. Germline V CDR1 and CDR2: SGHAT, FQNNGV. The CDR3 sequence: CASSYTQGALYGYTF. The CDR3 DNA is TGTGCCAGCAGCTATACACAGGGGGCGCTTTACGGCTACACCTTC.

The chain links TRBV13 to TRBJ2-2; 7 nucleotides agree with TRBD1. The CDR3 totals 17 residues. Trimming cost V 1 base and J 0 bases; bases outside gene matches: 5. In germline, CDR1 is PRHDT, CDR2 FYEKMQ (reference sequence). CDR3 sequence reads: CASSLDPTGTNTGELFF. CDR3 in DNA: TGTGCCAGCAGCTTAGATCCGACAGGGACGAACACCGGGGAGCTGTTTTTT.

This clone was observed a handful of times. The chain couples TRBV30 to TRBJ1-5; D is unclear. Trimming left V 5 bases short and J 2 bases short, with 10 bases between. This CDR3 has 13 residues. Germline V gives CDR1 GTSNPN, CDR2 SVGIG (reference sequence). Written as DNA, the CDR3 is TGTGCCTGGGCGGCGGATGGCAATCAGCCCCAGCATTTT. Its protein is CAWAADGNQPQHF.

This clone appeared once. The chain recombines TRBV11-2 with TRBJ2-1, with 8 bases matching TRBD1. V was pared by 2 bases and J by 1 base, with 7 bases of the junction left unmatched. The CDR3 totals 17 residues. Per the germline V gene, CDR1 is SGHAT and CDR2 is FQNNGV. The CDR3 bases are TGTGCCAGCAGCTTATCCCAGGGGGCTGTGTCCTACAATGAGCAGTTCTTC. Encoded protein: CASSLSQGAVSYNEQFF.

The chain uses TRBV6-6 and TRBJ2-5; either TRBD1 or TRBD2 may supply D (5 bases each). Per the germline V gene, CDR1 is MNHNY and CDR2 is SVGAGI (reference sequence). V was shortened by 2 bases and J by 5 bases, with 18 bases between the two germline ends. The CDR3 is 16 residues long. This CDR3 is CASSYVPGRVGETQYF. The CDR3 nucleotides read TGTGCCAGCAGTTACGTCCCAGGGAGAGTTGGCGAGACCCAGTACTTC.

The chain has TRBV7-9 and TRBJ2-2; D remains ambiguous. The CDR3 runs to 12 residues. Trimming removed 5 bases from V and 9 bases from J, with 10 bases in between. Germline values: CDR1 SEHNR, CDR2 FQNEAQ (reference sequence). CDR3 sequence reads: CASSPRNRELFF. In DNA form, the CDR3 reads TGTGCCAGCAGCCCCCGGAACCGGGAGCTGTTTTTT.

The chain has TRBV4-2 and TRBJ1-1; possibly TRBD1 for D (5 bases). The germline V and J ends were trimmed by 4 bases and 4 bases, with 19 bases remaining between them. Germline V lookup: CDR1 LGHNA, CDR2 YNFKEQ. There are 16 residues in the CDR3. This CDR3 is CASSPSVFRGPTEAFF. In DNA, the CDR3 is TGTGCCAGCAGCCCGAGCGTCTTTAGGGGCCCCACTGAAGCTTTCTTT.

The rearrangement links TRBV14 to TRBJ2-1; D possibly corresponds to TRBD2 (6 bases). The CDR3 is 16 residues long. Trimming took 4 bases from V and 0 from J, leaving 13 bases between them. Germline V gene data show CDR1 as SGHDN and CDR2 as FVKESK. CDR3 amino acids: CASSRLGHSSYNEQFF. CDR3 bases: TGTGCCAGCAGCCGACTAGGACACAGCTCCTACAATGAGCAGTTCTTC. Full variable domain (remainder filled in from reference TRBV14 and TRBJ2-1): EAGVTQFPSHSVIEKGQTVTLRCDPISGHDNLYWYRRVMGKEIKFLLHFVKESKQDESGMPNNRFLAERTGGTYSTLKVQPAELEDSGVYFCASSRLGHSSYNEQFFGPGTRLTVL.

This clone was seen only once. The rearrangement uses TRBV5-4 and TRBJ2-3; TRBD2 matches at 11 bases. The junction had 12 bases not matched to a gene; V was cut back by 3 bases and J by 6 bases. This CDR3 spans 17 amino acids. The V gene's germline CDR1 is SGHNT and CDR2 YYREEE (reference sequence). The CDR3 spells CASSSGTSGGTSDTQYF. CDR3 coding DNA: TGTGCCAGCAGCTCCGGGACTAGCGGAGGGACCTCCGATACGCAGTATTTT. The complete variable domain, with remaining parts taken from reference TRBV5-4 and TRBJ2-3, reads ETGVTQSPTHLIKTRGQQVTLRCSSQSGHNTVSWYQQALGQGPQFIFQYYREEENGRGNFPPRFSGLQFPNYSSELNVNALELDDSALYLCASSSGTSGGTSDTQYFGPGTRLTVL.

The chain couples TRBV5-6 to TRBJ1-2, with 9 bases fitting TRBD1. This CDR3 contains 15 residues. The ends lost 0 bases at V and 7 bases at J; junction bases unmatched: 7. The germline V gene encodes CDR1 SGHDT and CDR2 YYEEEE. CDR3 nucleotide sequence: TGTGCCAGCAGCTTGGTAGGGGACAGGGTGACTGGCTACACCTTC. Translated: CASSLVGDRVTGYTF.

In the case of this clone: Other DNA sequences in this specimen translate into the identical CDR3. V gene TRBV9 combines with J gene TRBJ1-3; D not certain. The CDR3 sequence is 15 residues long. V lost 0 bases and J 0 bases, leaving 7 bases between the germline ends. Per the germline V gene, CDR1 is SGDLS and CDR2 is YYNGEE. CDR3 residues: CASSVEGSSGNTIYF. CDR3 nucleotides: TGTGCCAGCAGCGTAGAAGGGAGCTCTGGAAACACCATATATTTT. Using reference TRBV9 and TRBJ1-3 for the parts outside the CDR3, the full variable domain is DSGVTQTPKHLITATGQRVTLRCSPRSGDLSVYWYQQSLDQGLQFLIQYYNGEERAKGNILERFSAQQFPDLHSELNLSSLELGDSALYFCASSVEGSSGNTIYFGEGSWLTVV.

J is TRBJ2-1 and V is TRBV28; maybe TRBD2 (6 bases). With 6 bases removed from V and 2 bases from J, the gap between germline ends came to 14 bases. CDR1 and CDR2 from the germline V gene are MDHEN and SYDVKM. The CDR3 runs 15 residues. The CDR3 protein is CASRGIPGAYNEQFF. The DNA for the CDR3 is TGTGCCAGCAGGGGTATCCCGGGGGCCTACAATGAGCAGTTCTTC.

The rearrangement links TRBV11-2 to TRBJ1-2; D may be TRBD1 (5 bases). The CDR3 is 16 amino acids. Between the trimmed V and J ends, which lost 0 bases and 6 bases, there was a span of 17 bases. Per germline, CDR1 SGHAT and CDR2 FQNNGV. The DNA for the CDR3 is TGTGCCAGCAGCTTAGATCCGGGCAGGGTGTTTGATGGCTACACCTTC. Its translation is CASSLDPGRVFDGYTF.

The chain combines TRBV9 with TRBJ2-7, with D possibly matching TRBD1 (5 bases). Trimming left V 0 bases short and J 5 bases short, with 12 bases between. Germline loops: CDR1 SGDLS, CDR2 YYNGEE. The CDR3 has 14 amino acids. The CDR3 is CASSVGTGPHEQYF. CDR3 DNA: TGTGCCAGCAGCGTAGGCACAGGCCCCCACGAGCAGTACTTC.

Concerning this clone: Different DNA sequences within this sample yield the same CDR3. V is TRBV5-4 and J is TRBJ2-1; 8 bases are shared with TRBD2. Per the germline V gene, CDR1 is SGHNT and CDR2 is YYREEE (reference sequence). V gave up 4 bases and J gave up 0 bases; unmatched junction bases: 6. This CDR3 has 16 residues. The CDR3 region is CASSPGGGSSYNEQFF. The CDR3 coding sequence is TGTGCCAGCAGCCCCGGGGGGGGGAGCTCCTACAATGAGCAGTTCTTC.

The rearrangement joins TRBV28 to TRBJ2-7; D unclear. Between the trimmed V and J ends, which lost 2 bases and 0 bases, there was a span of 11 bases. The CDR3 sequence is 15 residues long. Looked up from germline, CDR1 is MDHEN and CDR2 is SYDVKM. The CDR3 DNA sequence: TGTGCCAGCAGTTTACCTGACTTCTACTCCTACGAGCAGTACTTC. Protein product: CASSLPDFYSYEQYF.

The V gene is TRBV28, the J gene TRBJ1-3, with a weak D call TRBD1 (5 bases). The ends were cut back, 5 bases at V and 0 bases at J, with 11 bases in the middle. CDR3 length equals 15 residues. The germline V gene has CDR1 MDHEN and CDR2 SYDVKM. CDR3 in amino acids: CASSDGGPSGNTIYF. CDR3 sequence (DNA): TGTGCCAGCAGTGACGGGGGACCCTCTGGAAACACCATATATTTT.

The J gene is TRBJ1-2, the V gene TRBV5-1; TRBD1 agrees at 8 bases. J gave up 10 bases and V 4 bases, and 12 bases lay outside the gene matches. The V gene's germline CDR1 is SGHRS and CDR2 YFSETQ. The CDR3 is made up of 14 amino acids. CDR3 region: CASSTWTGPPNYTF. CDR3 bases: TGCGCCAGCAGCACGTGGACAGGGCCCCCTAACTACACCTTC. Combining the CDR3 with reference TRBV5-1 and TRBJ1-2 gives the whole variable domain KAGVTQTPRYLIKTRGQQVTLSCSPISGHRSVSWYQQTPGQGLQFLFEYFSETQRNKGNFPGRFSGRQFSNSRSEMNVSTLELGDSALYLCASSTWTGPPNYTFGSGTRLTVV.

The chain uses TRBV5-3 and TRBJ2-7; 8 bases are shared with TRBD2. TRBV5-3 is noted as an ORF with a role that remains uncertain. Germline trimming cut 3 bases from V and 6 bases from J; bases unmatched to any gene: 23. The CDR3 is made up of 19 amino acids. CDR3 region: CARSSPVNDSSAGEGEQYF. The CDR3 coding sequence is TGTGCCAGAAGCTCGCCCGTTAACGACTCATCAGCGGGAGAAGGCGAGCAGTACTTC.

About this clone itself: Other DNA sequences in the sample encode the same CDR3. This sequence joins TRBV28 and TRBJ2-7, with 9 bases matching TRBD1. V lost 6 bases and J lost 3; bases outside the gene matches: 6. CDR1 is MDHEN, CDR2 SYDVKM, per germline. CDR3 size: 14 residues. The CDR3 region is CASRPPGQGYEQYF. The DNA of the CDR3 is TGTGCCAGCAGGCCGCCGGGACAGGGCTACGAGCAGTACTTC.